This TCR beta chain was documented in a study of CD8 T cells in ankylosing spondylitis (dated by TCRdb to about 2017). The study in broad terms: T cell receptor beta repertoires were profiled in healthy donors and ankylosing spondylitis patients so that disease-linked TCR variants could be found. Peripheral blood was sampled, and synovial fluid was also collected from ankylosing spondylitis patients. The whole study cohort included 90 to 120 healthy donors and 25 ankylosing spondylitis patients.

Sequencing was carried out with an Illumina HiSeq 2500. TCR beta libraries were prepared by quantitative 5'-RACE with molecular barcodes. For the original study's pipeline: To identify disease-linked TCR variants, a new computational method was used, one built on a probabilistic model of VDJ rearrangement. TCRdb redid the processing of the public reads, applying fastp at Q25 and MiXCR, and retained in-frame beta chains. Rows are combined by CDR3 protein, so each entry shows the most common genes and DNA. The V and J calls follow TCRdb's processing rather than the paper's. This sample is represented by about 150,000 distinct CDR3 sequences; around 45% of them were singletons. Roughly 15% of the sample is held by the ten biggest clonotypes. Findings and caveats that apply to the study as a whole: Some of the motif variants had been reported before in the synovial fluid and blood of reactive arthritis patients, a finding that suggests common disease-initiation mechanisms. A TCR beta motif made up of several highly homologous amino acid variants appeared to be characteristic of blood from ankylosing spondylitis patients. The disease-linked clones were reported to be significantly enriched in matched synovial fluid samples from ankylosing spondylitis patients. In peripheral blood, the disease-linked clones were found at relatively low frequencies and had a CD8+ phenotype.

Counted from cysteine to phenylalanine, this CDR3 has 15 amino acids. The only DNA kept is the CDR3, 45 bases in frame from the first base. Ends trimmed: V by 5 bases, J by 4 bases; bases unmatched to a gene: 10. Based on the germline V gene, the CDR1 and CDR2 sequences are SGHVS and FQNEAQ. This clonotype occurred many times. Its antigen target is currently unknown. Base qualities were left out, and no much larger clone turns up one base away. For each ankylosing spondylitis patient, the synovial fluid sample was matched to a blood sample from that same patient. The sequence is built from TRBV7-8 and TRBJ1-2, with 7 middle bases fitting TRBD1. The receptor was isolated from a male donor with ankylosing spondylitis. The sequenced sample consisted of synovial fluid, either unsorted or a sorted T cell fraction (not recorded which). This receptor carries the CDR3 CASSPEIQGPYGYTF. The DNA sequence is TGTGCCAGCAGCCCAGAAATACAGGGGCCCTATGGCTACACCTTC.